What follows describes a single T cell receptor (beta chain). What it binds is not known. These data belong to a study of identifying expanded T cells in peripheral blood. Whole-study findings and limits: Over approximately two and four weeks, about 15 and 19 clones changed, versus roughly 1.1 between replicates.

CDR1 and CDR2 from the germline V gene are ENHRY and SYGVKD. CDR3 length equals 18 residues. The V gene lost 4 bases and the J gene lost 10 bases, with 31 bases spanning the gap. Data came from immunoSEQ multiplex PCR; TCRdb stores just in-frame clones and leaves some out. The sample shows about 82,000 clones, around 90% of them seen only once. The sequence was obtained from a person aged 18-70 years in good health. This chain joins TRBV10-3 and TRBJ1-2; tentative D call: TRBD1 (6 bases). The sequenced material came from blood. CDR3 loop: CAISGLPDPGGGLRYYTF. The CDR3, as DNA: TGTGCCATCAGTGGTTTGCCAGACCCTGGGGGGGGCCTCCGGTACTACACCTTC.